Each of the 20 T cell receptor beta chains below was sequenced from the same sample in a study of spatial heterogeneity in lung cancer. Time point indicated: blood at routine non-recurrence follow-up after resection. From the 5' RACE reads, TCRdb called clonotypes with MiXCR, one entry per CDR3 protein. Of about 1,400 distinct CDR3 sequences listed, 50% to 65% are singletons. Sequencing used PBMCs, obtained at follow-up. These receptors were obtained from a female donor with early-stage non-small cell lung cancer.

Regarding this clonotype: The library was built for alpha chains, so this beta chain is an off-target read and its size means little. This chain connects TRBV5-4 to TRBJ2-7, with TRBD1 identical over 8 bases. Germline CDR1 reads SGHNT; CDR2 reads YYREEE (reference sequence). The CDR3 runs to 14 residues. Trimming cost V 4 bases and J 4 bases; bases outside gene matches: 7. DNA for the CDR3: TGTGCCAGCAGCCCCGGACAGGGACCATACGAGCAGTACTTC. Translated, it gives CASSPGQGPYEQYF. The whole variable domain, remainder taken from reference TRBV5-4 and TRBJ2-7, is ETGVTQSPTHLIKTRGQQVTLRCSSQSGHNTVSWYQQALGQGPQFIFQYYREEENGRGNFPPRFSGLQFPNYSSELNVNALELDDSALYLCASSPGQGPYEQYFGPGTRLTVT.

A word on this clonotype: Being off target in a library aimed at alpha chains, this beta chain has a size of little meaning. The rearrangement joins TRBV12-3 or TRBV12-4 to TRBJ1-5; D uncertain. The CDR3 extends over 15 amino acids. Between the trimmed V and J ends, which lost 4 bases and 4 bases, there was a span of 14 bases. The CDR3 sequence is CASSSGLPANQPQHF. In DNA form, the CDR3 reads TGTGCCAGCAGTTCCGGACTCCCGGCAAATCAGCCCCAGCATTTT.

Details on this clonotype: This beta chain was picked up by a library intended for alpha chains and is off target, so its count carries little meaning. This rearrangement joins TRBV9 to TRBJ1-1; weak D call: TRBD1 (5 bases). Trimming cost V 3 bases and J 5 bases, with 8 bases left between them. CDR1 is SGDLS and CDR2 is YYNGEE in the germline V gene. The CDR3 is made up of 12 amino acids. The chain's CDR3 is CASSGGLTEAFF. CDR3 DNA sequence: TGTGCCAGCAGCGGGGGGTTGACTGAAGCTTTCTTT.

This clonotype showed up just a few times. This beta chain came through as a stray read in a library set up for alpha chains, and its size says little. The chain has TRBV28 and TRBJ2-7; D is possibly TRBD1 (5 bases). This CDR3 has 13 residues. Trimming took off 5 bases at V and 5 bases at J, with 13 bases between the two ends. Germline V CDR1 and CDR2: MDHEN, SYDVKM. The chain's CDR3 is CASSPEGVDEQYF. The CDR3 DNA reads as TGTGCCAGCAGTCCAGAAGGGGTCGACGAGCAGTACTTC.

Sample share makes this clonotype large. A library prepared for alpha chains yielded this beta chain as an off-target read; its size is of little meaning. This rearrangement joins TRBV2 to TRBJ2-3; no definite D call. Germline lookup yields CDR1 SNHLY and CDR2 FYNNEI. The CDR3 spans 11 residues. The V end lost 7 bases, the J end lost 4 bases, and 6 bases lay between the germline ends. CDR3 coding DNA: TGTGCCAGCATCCCAGCAGATACGCAGTATTTT. Protein product: CASIPADTQYF.

In the case of this clonotype: This beta chain came through as a stray read in a library set up for alpha chains, and its size says little. The chain links TRBV2 to TRBJ2-7; D ambiguous. This CDR3 is 13 amino acids long. Germline-derived CDR1 and CDR2 are SNHLY and FYNNEI. Trimming took off 6 bases at V and 3 bases at J, with 12 bases between the two ends. CDR3 DNA sequence: TGTGCCAGCAGCCTGACACTCGGCTACGAGCAGTACTTC. Translated, it gives CASSLTLGYEQYF.

On this clonotype: This beta chain lies outside the target of a library built for alpha chains; its clone size means little. The V call is TRBV5-1, the J call TRBJ2-3; D ambiguous. This CDR3 comprises 12 residues. Trimming shortened V by 4 bases and J by 3 bases, and 6 bases separated the two germline ends. Germline values: CDR1 SGHRS, CDR2 YFSETQ. CDR3 bases: TGCGCCAGCAGCCCCAATACAGATACGCAGTATTTT. Amino acid sequence: CASSPNTDTQYF.

In the case of this clonotype: This beta chain was picked up by a library intended for alpha chains and is off target, so its count carries little meaning. The chain uses TRBV6-1 and TRBJ2-1; D gene uncertain. Trimming removed 3 bases from V and 10 bases from J, with 10 bases in between. This CDR3 spans 12 amino acids. CDR1 is MNHNS, CDR2 SASEGT, per germline. The DNA for the CDR3 is TGTGCCAGCAGTGACGTCGTGCGAGAGCAGTTCTTC. It is translated as CASSDVVREQFF.

A remark on this clonotype: This beta chain turned up in a library designed for alpha chains; as an off-target read, its abundance says little. The rearrangement joins TRBV12-3 or TRBV12-4 to TRBJ2-1; D uncertain. The V end lost 2 bases, the J end lost 9 bases, and 5 bases lay between the germline ends. This CDR3 is 11 amino acids long. In nucleotides, the CDR3 is TGTGCCAGCAGTTTAATTGGTGAGCAGTTCTTC. It translates to CASSLIGEQFF.

Notes on this clonotype: In a library made to pick up alpha chains, this beta chain is a stray read with a size that means little. The V call is TRBV5-6, the J call TRBJ2-1; TRBD2 matches 8 bases. This CDR3 comprises 14 residues. Germline loops: CDR1 SGHDT, CDR2 YYEEEE. The trim removed 6 bases at V and 6 bases at J, leaving 8 bases unmatched. The CDR3, as DNA: TGTGCCAGCACCGAACTGGGGACTAGCAATGAGCAGTTCTTC. Translation gives CASTELGTSNEQFF.

Of note for this clonotype: This beta chain turned up in a library designed for alpha chains; as an off-target read, its abundance says little. The V call is TRBV6-5, the J call TRBJ2-5, with unresolved D. Per germline, CDR1 MNHEY and CDR2 SVGAGI. The CDR3 has 10 residues. V was cut by 8 bases and J by 4 bases, with 5 bases left in between. This CDR3 reads CASGRETQYF. The CDR3 DNA follows: TGTGCCAGCGGACGAGAGACCCAGTACTTC.

This clonotype was seen only a few times. Because the library targeted alpha chains, this beta chain is an off-target read whose size means little. This chain links TRBV5-1 with TRBJ1-1, with 7 bases lining up with TRBD1. This CDR3 is 14 amino acids long. Germline trimming cut 5 bases from V and 1 base from J; bases unmatched to any gene: 5. Germline assignment: CDR1 SGHRS and CDR2 YFSETQ. The CDR3: CASRSGQPNTEAFF. The DNA for the CDR3 is TGCGCCAGCAGATCGGGACAGCCGAACACTGAAGCTTTCTTT.

To note about this clonotype: Since the library was made to target alpha chains, this beta chain is a stray read and its abundance is not meaningful. The gene calls are TRBV5-4 and TRBJ1-2; unclear D gene. V lost 1 base and J lost 6, with 13 bases in between. Germline V lookup: CDR1 SGHNT, CDR2 YYREEE (reference sequence). The length of the CDR3 is 14 residues. Here the CDR3 DNA reads TGTGCCAGCAGCTTGTTACACTCTATGGATGGCTACACCTTC. Encoded protein: CASSLLHSMDGYTF.

This clonotype was seen a handful of times. The size of this beta chain means little, since it is a stray read in a library made for alpha chains. The genes are TRBV19 and TRBJ2-7; the match to TRBD1 covers 8 bases. The CDR3 sequence is 14 residues long. The V gene end was trimmed by 3 bases and the J gene end by 7 bases; junction bases not matched to a gene: 8. Germline V gene sequence: CDR1 LNHDA, CDR2 SQIVND (reference sequence). CDR3 coding DNA: TGTGCCAGTAGTATTACCGGACAGGGTTCGGAGCAGTACTTC. It translates to CASSITGQGSEQYF.

On this clonotype itself: This beta chain lies outside the target of a library built for alpha chains; its clone size means little. V gene TRBV28 combines with J gene TRBJ2-1, with TRBD2 identical over 7 bases. The CDR3 spans 13 residues. Germline V gene lookup returns CDR1 MDHEN and CDR2 SYDVKM. The V segment lost 8 bases and the J segment 3 bases; nucleotides outside the gene matches: 4. The CDR3 region has the DNA TGTGCCAGCGCTACTAGCGACTACAATGAGCAGTTCTTC. Encoded protein: CASATSDYNEQFF.

This clonotype was seen more than once but under ten times. In a library made to pick up alpha chains, this beta chain is a stray read with a size that means little. This chain uses TRBV6-1 with TRBJ2-3; the D is unclear. Germline V gives CDR1 MNHNS, CDR2 SASEGT. This CDR3 region has 13 residues. V was trimmed by 0 bases and J by 3 bases, leaving 4 bases between them. The CDR3 reads CASSEARTDTQYF. For the CDR3, the DNA is TGTGCCAGCAGTGAAGCCCGTACAGATACGCAGTATTTT.

This clonotype occurred a few times. This beta chain is a stray read from a library made for alpha chains; its abundance is not meaningful. The rearrangement links TRBV12-3 or TRBV12-4 to TRBJ2-3, with TRBD2 matching 7 bases. This CDR3 has 13 residues. Trimming took 6 bases from V and 5 from J; bases not matched to a gene: 5. The CDR3 region is CASSFREVDTQYF. The CDR3 bases are TGTGCCAGCAGCTTCCGGGAGGTAGATACGCAGTATTTT.

Turning to this clonotype: Because the library targeted alpha chains, this beta chain is an off-target read whose size means little. The chain recombines TRBV10-3 with TRBJ1-5; D possibly corresponds to TRBD1 (5 bases). This CDR3 has 14 residues. Germline-derived CDR1 and CDR2 are ENHRY and SYGVKD. Trimming stripped 9 bases from V and 0 bases from J, with 12 bases between. CDR3 protein: CAIGTGDSNQPQHF. Written as DNA, the CDR3 is TGTGCCATTGGGACGGGCGATAGCAATCAGCCCCAGCATTTT.

This clonotype was detected a few times. Since it is a stray read in a library aimed at alpha chains, this beta chain has a size that is not meaningful. The CDR3 loop is CASSLSGWTDTQYF. In DNA, the CDR3 is TGTGCCAGCAGTTTATCAGGGTGGACAGATACGCAGTATTTT. The chain joins TRBV27 to TRBJ2-3, with D unclear. The CDR3 extends over 14 amino acids. The germline V gene encodes CDR1 MNHEY and CDR2 SMNVEV (reference sequence). Between the trimmed V and J ends, which lost 0 bases and 3 bases, there was a span of 7 bases.

In the case of this clonotype: This beta chain came through as a stray read in a library set up for alpha chains, and its size says little. The chain employs TRBV7-6 and TRBJ1-4; D gene ambiguous. The CDR3 totals 13 residues. V gave up 0 bases and J gave up 8 bases, with 7 bases separating them. Germline assignment: CDR1 SGHVS and CDR2 FNYEAQ. The CDR3 bases are TGTGCCAGCAGCTTAGCCCGAGGCGAAAAACTGTTTTTT. This sequence encodes CASSLARGEKLFF.